The following is a T cell receptor (beta chain) sequence with its context. Antigen: not known. This CDR3 is built from 16 residues. Germline V CDR1 and CDR2: SGHRS, YFSETQ. Trimming left V 3 bases short and J 0 bases short, with 13 bases between. The entry originates in a study of shared clonotypes between healthy human individuals. Study results and caveats: Generation probabilities of non-shared clonotypes were lower (relative to those shared by all four donors). A limitation of the genetic and exposure-history diversity represented arose from few donors.

Terminally differentiated effector memory CD45RA+ cells were excluded by CCR7 positive selection of CD45RO-negative cells. Each of the donors was a healthy adult who was HIV-negative and had not had a recent acute infection or vaccination. Libraries were prepared by immunoSEQ multiplex PCR; TCRdb keeps only in-frame clonotypes and omits some of them. The table includes about 2,100,000 clones, roughly 91% detected once. The sequence derives from a man younger than 35 in good health. Some clones in this sample may be carry-over from other donors' samples. The chain links TRBV5-1 to TRBJ2-1; D might be TRBD2 (5 bases). The sample was naive CD8+ T cells from PBMCs. CDR3 in amino acids: CASSSIASSSYNEQFF. The CDR3 nucleotides read TGCGCCAGCAGCTCTATAGCGTCTAGCTCCTACAATGAGCAGTTCTTC.